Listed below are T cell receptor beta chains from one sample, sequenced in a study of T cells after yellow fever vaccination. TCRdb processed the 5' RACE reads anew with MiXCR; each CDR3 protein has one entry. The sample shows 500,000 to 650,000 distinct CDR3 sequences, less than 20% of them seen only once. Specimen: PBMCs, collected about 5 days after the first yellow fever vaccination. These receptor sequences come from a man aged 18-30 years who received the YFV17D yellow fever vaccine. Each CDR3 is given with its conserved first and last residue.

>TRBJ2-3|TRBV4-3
CASSISPFGTDTQYF
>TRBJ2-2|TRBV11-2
CASSLNRDLSGELFF
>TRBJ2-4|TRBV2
CASSERLSGGASKNIQYF
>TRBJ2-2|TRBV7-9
CASSLAVMGTNTGELFF
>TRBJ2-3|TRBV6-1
CASRGLQGVGHTQYF
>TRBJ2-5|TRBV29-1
CSVEVRQGGTQYF
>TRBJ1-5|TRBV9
CASSVTGFWGQPQHF
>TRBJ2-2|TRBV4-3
CASRLIRVAGELFF
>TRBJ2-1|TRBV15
CATSRGETSGGSSYNEQFF
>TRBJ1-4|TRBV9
CASSEGPIRAEKLFF
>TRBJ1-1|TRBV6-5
CASSYNQNTEAFF
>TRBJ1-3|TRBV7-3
CASSLTRTTGARVRNTIYF
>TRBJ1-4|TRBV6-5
CASSTGGEKLFF
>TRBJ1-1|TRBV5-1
CASSLGPGFGTEAFF
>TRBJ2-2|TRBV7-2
CASSLGVHTGELFF
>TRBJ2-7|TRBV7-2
CASSLTSGGAYYEQYF